Listed below are T cell receptor beta chains from one sample, sequenced in a study of CD8 T cells in ankylosing spondylitis. Using its own MiXCR run on the 5' RACE reads, TCRdb lists one record per CDR3 protein. The sample includes fewer than 400,000 distinct CDR3 sequences, around 20% of them seen just once. Sequenced sample: blood, either unsorted or a sorted T cell fraction (not recorded which). The source is a male donor with ankylosing spondylitis. CDR3s include the opening cysteine and the closing phenylalanine or tryptophan. The D gene is left open where the match is weak. Size tells how often a clone was seen (once, few, many) or the class of an expanded clone, and some rows leave it out.

D gene,clone size,J gene,V gene,CDR3 DNA,CDR3 protein
NA,few,TRBJ2-7,TRBV28,TGTGCCAGCAACCTAGGACGGTCCGAGCAGTACTTC,CASNLGRSEQYF
NA,NA,TRBJ2-3,TRBV4-3,TGCGCCAGCAGCCAAGAGGGACGAACAGATACGCAGTATTTT,CASSQEGRTDTQYF
NA,few,TRBJ1-2,TRBV18,TGTGCCAGCTCACCAGGGTATGCTAACTATGGCTACACCTTC,CASSPGYANYGYTF
TRBD2,NA,TRBJ2-1,TRBV7-2,TGTGCCAGCAGCTTAGGGGCGGGAGTCTACAATGAGCAGTTCTTC,CASSLGAGVYNEQFF
NA,NA,TRBJ2-3,TRBV7-2,TGTGCCAGCAGCCAACCAGGGTCAGATACGCAGTATTTT,CASSQPGSDTQYF
NA,NA,TRBJ2-5,TRBV5-1,TGCGCCAGCAGCTTGGAGGCGCGGTCCAAAGAGACCCAGTACTTC,CASSLEARSKETQYF
TRBD1,NA,TRBJ2-3,TRBV28,TGTGCCAGCAGTACAGGGGCCATGGTCACAGATACGCAGTATTTT,CASSTGAMVTDTQYF
TRBD1,few,TRBJ1-1,TRBV25-1,TGTGCCAGCAGATTTACAGGGGGCACTGAAGCTTTCTTT,CASRFTGGTEAFF
NA,NA,TRBJ2-1,TRBV7-6,TGTGCCAGCAGCTTAGTGGGTGACTACAATGAGCAGTTCTTC,CASSLVGDYNEQFF
TRBD1,few,TRBJ2-1,TRBV5-1,TGCGCCAGCGGACGGGGACAGGGGACTTACAATGAGCAGTTCTTC,CASGRGQGTYNEQFF
TRBD2,many,TRBJ2-3,TRBV7-3,TGTGCCAGCAGCTTAATAGGGGGGACTAGGGATACGCAGTATTTT,CASSLIGGTRDTQYF
NA,NA,TRBJ2-3,TRBV7-2,TGTGCCAGCAGCTTATTCGGGGAAGTCACAGATACGCAGTATTTT,CASSLFGEVTDTQYF
NA,NA,TRBJ2-1,TRBV30,TGTGCCTGTGCGGGTTCATTCCGTGAGCAGTTCTTC,CACAGSFREQFF
NA,few,TRBJ1-5,TRBV5-1,TGCGCCAGCAGCCCGGGGGCAGGGGATCAGCCCCAGCATTTT,CASSPGAGDQPQHF
NA,few,TRBJ1-6,TRBV4-3,TGCGCCAGCAGCCAAGACATGAGTGCTACTAATTCACCCCTCCACTTT,CASSQDMSATNSPLHF
TRBD2,few,TRBJ2-1,TRBV30,TGTGCCTGGAGTCCCGGGACTAGCAGATACTACAATGAGCAGTTCTTC,CAWSPGTSRYYNEQFF
NA,NA,TRBJ2-1,TRBV10-3,TGTGCCATCAGTCAGACCGGGACTCGACGAAACAATGAGCAGTTCTTC,CAISQTGTRRNNEQFF
NA,NA,TRBJ1-1,TRBV20-1,TGCAGGTCGACTGAAGCTTTCTTT,CRSTEAFF
NA,few,TRBJ2-1,TRBV7-9,TGTGCCAGCAGCTTAGCCCGGATTGGGTGGGTTGAGCAGTTCTTC,CASSLARIGWVEQFF
TRBD2,many,TRBJ2-1,TRBV29-1,TGCAGCGGCCGGGGACTAGCGGGAGGGAGGGAGCAGTTCTTC,CSGRGLAGGREQFF
NA,few,TRBJ1-3,TRBV7-8,TGTGCCAGCAGCCGTGGACAGGGAAACACCATATATTTT,CASSRGQGNTIYF
NA,many,TRBJ2-2,TRBV18,TGTGCCAGCTCACCAACAGGTCCAGGGCCCATCGGGGAGCTGTTTTTT,CASSPTGPGPIGELFF
NA,NA,TRBJ2-1,TRBV7-9,TGTGCCAGCAGCTTAGCGAAGGACAGCAATGAGCAGTTCTTC,CASSLAKDSNEQFF
NA,few,TRBJ2-7,TRBV2,TGTGCCAGCAGTGAAGGGAAGGGCGGGCAGTACTTC,CASSEGKGGQYF
NA,once,TRBJ2-4,TRBV7-9,TGTGCCAGCAGCTTAGGAGCGGAGGGGAACATTCAGTACTTC,CASSLGAEGNIQYF
TRBD2,NA,TRBJ2-3,TRBV6-1,TGTGCCAGCAGGGGGACTAGCGGACCGACAGATACGCAGTATTTT,CASRGTSGPTDTQYF
TRBD1,NA,TRBJ2-4,TRBV4-3,TGCGCCAGCAGCCAAGATCTTAACAGGGGGGTTACCAAAAACATTCAGTACTTC,CASSQDLNRGVTKNIQYF
TRBD2,NA,TRBJ2-3,TRBV7-3,TGTGCCAGCAAATCAGCGGGAGGATCAGATACGCAGTATTTT,CASKSAGGSDTQYF
NA,few,TRBJ2-7,TRBV19,TGTGCCAGTAGTATAGGTACCTGGCGCGGGGACGAGCAGTACTTC,CASSIGTWRGDEQYF
TRBD1,few,TRBJ2-1,TRBV11-3,TGTGCCAGCAGCTTAGATGAGCAGGGGGCCCAGTTCTTC,CASSLDEQGAQFF
TRBD1,few,TRBJ2-3,TRBV2,TGTGCCAGCAGTGAGCAGGGGGTCGGAGGCACAGATACGCAGTATTTT,CASSEQGVGGTDTQYF
NA,few,TRBJ2-1,TRBV7-9,TGTGCCAGCAGCCCGCCCCCAGTATGGCGGCAGCACAATGAGCAGTTCTTC,CASSPPPVWRQHNEQFF
NA,NA,TRBJ2-7,TRBV11-3,TGTGCCAGCAGCTTTGACAAACAACCCTCCTACGAGCAGTACTTC,CASSFDKQPSYEQYF
NA,NA,TRBJ2-3,TRBV20-1,TGCAGTGCTAGCAACGGAGCGGCTCCTACAGATACGCAGTATTTT,CSASNGAAPTDTQYF
NA,NA,TRBJ2-7,TRBV28,TGTGCCAGCCAGGTCCTCACCGAGCAGTACTTC,CASQVLTEQYF
NA,NA,TRBJ2-5,TRBV6-5,TGTGCCAGCAGTTACGTTACGGGAACACCAGAGACCCAGTACTTC,CASSYVTGTPETQYF
NA,NA,TRBJ2-1,TRBV28,TGTGCCAGCAGTTTGGGTAGCGCCAGAACGGGGAATGAGCAGTTCTTC,CASSLGSARTGNEQFF
NA,few,TRBJ2-3,TRBV7-2,TGTGCCAGCAGCATAAAGAGCGGGCCTAGCACAGATACGCAGTATTTT,CASSIKSGPSTDTQYF
TRBD2,NA,TRBJ2-1,TRBV11-2,TGTGCCAGCGGGCTGGCGGGAGTGAGAAACAATGAGCAGTTCTTC,CASGLAGVRNNEQFF
NA,NA,TRBJ2-7,TRBV15,TGTGCCACCAGCAGAGGAGGGTACGAGCAGTACTTC,CATSRGGYEQYF
NA,few,TRBJ1-1,TRBV7-2,TGTGCCAGCAGCCCAGAGACGGGGTCCAACACTGAAGCTTTCTTT,CASSPETGSNTEAFF
NA,few,TRBJ1-6,TRBV20-1,TGCAGTGCTAGAGGACCTAGGGATTCACCCCTCCACTTT,CSARGPRDSPLHF
NA,NA,TRBJ2-5,TRBV19,TGTGCCAGTAGTGCCAGGACAAGTAGTACCCAGTACTTC,CASSARTSSTQYF
NA,NA,TRBJ2-4,TRBV7-6,TGTGCCAGCAGCCCTACTGACAGATTACTAGCCAAAAACATTCAGTACTTC,CASSPTDRLLAKNIQYF
NA,NA,TRBJ2-3,TRBV3-1,TGTGCCAGCAGCCAAGGAACTACGCAGTATTTT,CASSQGTTQYF
TRBD1,many,TRBJ2-5,TRBV24-1,TGTGCCACCATGAGAGGGGGCGAAGAGACCCAGTACTTC,CATMRGGEETQYF
NA,few,TRBJ2-3,TRBV20-1,TGCAGTGCTAGAGATACCGGACAAAACACAGATACGCAGTATTTT,CSARDTGQNTDTQYF
NA,few,TRBJ2-7,TRBV10-3,TGTGCCATCAGAGACAATTACGAGCAGTACTTC,CAIRDNYEQYF
NA,few,TRBJ2-3,TRBV7-2,TGTGCCAGCAGCTTAGCGAACACAGATACGCAGTATTTT,CASSLANTDTQYF
NA,few,TRBJ2-3,TRBV7-2,TGTGCCAGCAGCCGACCCGGGGCCGGAGGAGCAGATACGCAGTATTTT,CASSRPGAGGADTQYF
NA,NA,TRBJ2-1,TRBV7-3,TGTGCCAGCAGCCTGCCGGGGCTGGCGAATGAGCAGTTCTTC,CASSLPGLANEQFF
TRBD1,few,TRBJ1-2,TRBV3-1,TGTGCCAGCAGCCAAGACAGGGGGCTCGGCTACACCTTC,CASSQDRGLGYTF
TRBD1,NA,TRBJ2-3,TRBV18,TGTGCCAGCTCATCTCTGGGACAGGGGAGCACAGATACGCAGTATTTT,CASSSLGQGSTDTQYF
NA,NA,TRBJ2-6,TRBV27,TGTGCCAGCAGTTTATACACGAGCTCTGGGGCCAACGTCCTGACTTTC,CASSLYTSSGANVLTF
TRBD2,few,TRBJ2-5,TRBV5-1,TGCGCCAGCAGCTTGGGACTAGCGGGAGTCCTAGAGACCCAGTACTTC,CASSLGLAGVLETQYF
NA,NA,TRBJ2-1,TRBV12-3/TRBV12-4,TGTGCCAGCAGTTTCTCTGCGTTTGAGCAGTTCTTC,CASSFSAFEQFF